This TCR beta chain was sequenced in a study of CD8+CD57+ T cells in acquired aplastic anemia. Turning to the study itself: Sorted CD4+ and CD8+ cells yielded DNA averaging approximately 3.4 ug. The average read count for CD4+ cells in healthy donors was some 9.9 million. Study results and limitations: Patients and controls shared about 27 CD8+ CDR3 sequences. Patients and healthy controls showed no significant CD8+ Simpson's diversity difference.

In its sample, this clonotype was seen many times. Its antigen is as yet unknown. The CDR3 loop spans 15 amino acids. Germline CDR1 ENHRY, CDR2 SYGVKD. Trimming cost V 8 bases and J 1 base; bases outside gene matches: 4. CDR3 and TCR beta VDJ profiling relied on a genomic DNA template. One entry per CDR3 protein, called by TCRdb with MiXCR from the reads. The sample lists roughly 130,000 distinct CDR3 sequences, 48% occurring once. This chain links TRBV10-3 with TRBJ1-3; the match to TRBD1 covers 11 bases. The TCR originated in a human donor in good health, serving as a control. The sample was sorted CD4+, CD8+, or CD8+CD57+ T cells (not recorded which) from PBMCs. CDR3 DNA sequence: TGTGCCATCGTGGGGACAGGGGGATCTGGAAACACCATATATTTT. Amino acid sequence: CAIVGTGGSGNTIYF.